This T cell receptor beta chain was sequenced in a study of metastatic and nonmetastatic thyroid tumors. The sample holds many counts of this clone. The CDR3 length is 15 residues. J was trimmed by 6 bases and V by 7 bases; bases with no gene match: 8. The V gene's germline CDR1 is DFQATT and CDR2 SNEGSKA (reference sequence). No patient received treatment before thyroid surgery. TCRdb re-called clones via MiXCR from the PCR reads. The sample carries roughly 30,000 clones, around a fifth recorded once. The receptor was isolated from a female donor with papillary thyroid cancer or a benign thyroid nodule (not recorded which). Some clones in this sample may be carry-over from other donors' samples. Sequenced material: blood. The rearrangement joins TRBV20-1 to TRBJ2-1; 14 nucleotides match TRBD2. The CDR3 sequence: CSGITGLAGVNEQFF. CDR3 DNA sequence: TGCAGTGGGATCACGGGACTAGCGGGAGTCAATGAGCAGTTCTTC.